This T cell receptor (beta chain) was sequenced in a study of blood T cells in healthy people across ages. The germline V gene encodes CDR1 MGHDK and CDR2 SYGVNS. V shed 4 bases and J 3 bases; nucleotides not matched to a gene: 9. This CDR3 region has 16 residues. As to this clonotype: Its target is unknown.

Study observations and caveats: PBMCs that were unsorted prevented a conclusive naive versus antigen-experienced comparison.

A second PCR, run for about 6 to 11 cycles, used a sample-barcoded 5' primer plus a J-beta primer mix. Via MiXCR, TCRdb re-called the 5' RACE reads, giving one row per CDR3 protein. The table shows fewer than 800,000 distinct CDR3 sequences, with roughly 50% occurring only once. The sequence derives from a woman aged 60 to 75 in good health. The J gene is TRBJ2-7, the V gene TRBV25-1, with 10 nucleotides matching TRBD2. The specimen sequenced was blood. CDR3: CASSGSKGTSDYEQYF. The CDR3 DNA reads as TGTGCCAGCAGTGGTTCTAAGGGGACTAGCGACTACGAGCAGTACTTC.